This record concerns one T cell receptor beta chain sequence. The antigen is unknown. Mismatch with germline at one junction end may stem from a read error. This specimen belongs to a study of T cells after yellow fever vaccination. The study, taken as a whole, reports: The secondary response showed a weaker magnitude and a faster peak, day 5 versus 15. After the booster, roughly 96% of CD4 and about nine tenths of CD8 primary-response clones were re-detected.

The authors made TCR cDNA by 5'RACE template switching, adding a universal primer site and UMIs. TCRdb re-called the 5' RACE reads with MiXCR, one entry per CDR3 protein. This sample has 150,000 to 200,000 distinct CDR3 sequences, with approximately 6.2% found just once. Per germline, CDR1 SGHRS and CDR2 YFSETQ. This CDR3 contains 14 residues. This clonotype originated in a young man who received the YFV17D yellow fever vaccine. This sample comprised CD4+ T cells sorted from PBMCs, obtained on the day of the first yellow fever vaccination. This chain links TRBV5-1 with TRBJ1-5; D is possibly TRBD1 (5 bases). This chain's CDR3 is CASSLMGGEQPHHF. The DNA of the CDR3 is TGCGCCAGCAGCTTGATGGGAGGGGAACAGCCCCATCATTTT. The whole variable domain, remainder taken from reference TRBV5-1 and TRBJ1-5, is KAGVTQTPRYLIKTRGQQVTLSCSPISGHRSVSWYQQTPGQGLQFLFEYFSETQRNKGNFPGRFSGRQFSNSRSEMNVSTLELGDSALYLCASSLMGGEQPHHFGDGTRLSIL.